This T cell receptor (beta chain) was recorded in a study of identical twins. Study-level points and caveats: Zero-insertion findings could be partly confounded by invariant cells (MAIT and iNKT cells).

The sample holds a few counts of this clonotype. No antigen is known for it. TCRdb called the 5' RACE reads again in MiXCR, with one record for every CDR3 protein. The table includes 450,000 or so distinct CDR3 sequences, approximately 18% detected once. The clonotype originates from a man aged 50-60 years in good health. Material: naive T cells sorted from blood.

The CDR3 spells CASGTGLPRSEQFF. The CDR3 DNA reads TGTGCCAGCGGAACGGGACTCCCTCGGAGTGAGCAGTTCTTC. The genes are TRBV12-3 or TRBV12-4 and TRBJ2-1; possibly TRBD2 for D (6 bases). The CDR3 is made up of 14 amino acids. V lost 8 bases and J 9 bases, leaving 20 bases between the germline ends.